These 3 T cell receptor beta chains were sequenced from one sample in a study of T cell responses to AZD1222 COVID-19 vaccine. The assay was immunoSEQ multiplex PCR, and TCRdb's table has in-frame clones only and misses some. The sample shows some 150,000 clones, about 90% of them seen only once. This specimen was peripheral blood, taken on day 0 of AZD1222 vaccination. The source is an adult in good health.

This chain joins TRBV4-2 and TRBJ2-1, with D tentatively TRBD1 (5 bases). Germline V gives CDR1 LGHNA, CDR2 YNFKEQ. The CDR3 is 15 residues long. With 1 base removed from V and 6 bases from J, the gap between germline ends came to 13 bases. The CDR3 nucleotides are TGTGCCAGCAGCCAAGGCAGGGCATCGGGCAATGAGCAGTTCTTC. Protein sequence: CASSQGRASGNEQFF.

V usage is TRBV28 and J usage is TRBJ2-3, with TRBD2 identical over 8 bases. CDR3 length equals 17 residues. Per the germline V gene, CDR1 is MDHEN and CDR2 is SYDVKM. Germline trimming cut 2 bases from V and 0 bases from J; bases unmatched to any gene: 7. For the CDR3, the DNA is TGTGCCAGCAGTTTAATTGGTAGCGGGGCTAGCACAGATACGCAGTATTTT. This translates into CASSLIGSGASTDTQYF.

The chain uses TRBV25-1 and TRBJ2-7; D not resolved. The germline gives CDR1 MGHDK, CDR2 SYGVNS. This CDR3 is 17 amino acids long. The V and J ends lost 6 bases and 2 bases respectively, with 23 bases between them. The CDR3: CASSPGLGFATAYEQYF. DNA for the CDR3: TGTGCCAGCAGCCCCGGTTTGGGGTTCGCTACCGCCTACGAGCAGTACTTC.